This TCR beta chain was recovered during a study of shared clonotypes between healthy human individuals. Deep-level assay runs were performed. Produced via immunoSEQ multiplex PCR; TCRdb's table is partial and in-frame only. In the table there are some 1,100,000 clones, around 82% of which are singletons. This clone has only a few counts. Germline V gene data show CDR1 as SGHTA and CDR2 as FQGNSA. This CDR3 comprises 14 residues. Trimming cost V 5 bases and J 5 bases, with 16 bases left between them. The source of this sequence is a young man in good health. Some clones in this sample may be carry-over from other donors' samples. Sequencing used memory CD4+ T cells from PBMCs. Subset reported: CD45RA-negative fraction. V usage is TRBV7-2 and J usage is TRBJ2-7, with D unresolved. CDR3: CASSDRLAAHEQYF. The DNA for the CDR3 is TGTGCCAGCAGCGACCGACTTGCGGCCCACGAGCAGTACTTC.